This TCR beta chain was observed in a study of T cell responses to AZD1222 COVID-19 vaccine. General study findings and limits: Seropositive AZD1222 recipients at baseline numbered only 6 or 7. Spike-spanning, vaccine-associated CD4 TCRs were dominant at 160-218 and 743-854.

Here immunoSEQ multiplex PCR was the method, and the copy in TCRdb shows in-frame clones only, minus some. The sample has tens of thousands of clones, roughly 82% seen once; the top ten hold 5.4%. A word on this clone: As yet, its antigen is unknown.

Trimming cost V 5 bases and J 7 bases, with 6 bases left between them. Germline V lookup: CDR1 SEHNR, CDR2 FQNEAQ (reference sequence). This CDR3 is built from 12 residues. The V and J genes are TRBV7-9 and TRBJ1-6; no reliable D call. Material: peripheral blood, obtained on day 0 of AZD1222 vaccination. This TCR was sampled from an adult in good health. The CDR3 reads CASSRENSPLHF. The CDR3 DNA is TGTGCCAGCAGCCGGGAGAATTCACCCCTCCACTTT. The full variable domain, with the rest looked up from reference TRBV7-9 and TRBJ1-6, is DTGVSQNPRHKITKRGQNVTFRCDPISEHNRLYWYRQTLGQGPEFLTYFQNEAQLEKSRLLSDRFSAERPKGSFSTLEIQRTEQGDSAMYLCASSRENSPLHFGNGTRLTVT.